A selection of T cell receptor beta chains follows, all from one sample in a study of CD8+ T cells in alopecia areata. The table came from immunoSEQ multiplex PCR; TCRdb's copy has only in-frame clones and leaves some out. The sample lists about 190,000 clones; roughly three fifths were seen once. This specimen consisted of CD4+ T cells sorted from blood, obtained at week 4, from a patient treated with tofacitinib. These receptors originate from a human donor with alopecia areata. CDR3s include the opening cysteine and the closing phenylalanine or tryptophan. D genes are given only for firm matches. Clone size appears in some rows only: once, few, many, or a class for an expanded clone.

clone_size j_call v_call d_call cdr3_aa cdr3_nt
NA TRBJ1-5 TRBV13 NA CASSIGNQPQHF TGTGCCAGCAGTATCGGCAATCAGCCCCAGCATTTT
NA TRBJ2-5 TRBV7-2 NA CASTISRRGETQYF TGTGCCAGCACCATTAGCCGGAGGGGGGAGACCCAGTACTTC
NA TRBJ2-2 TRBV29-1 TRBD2 CSVDLREPGELFF TGCAGCGTTGACTTGCGGGAGCCCGGGGAGCTGTTTTTT
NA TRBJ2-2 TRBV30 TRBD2 CAWRLAGGGTGELFF TGTGCCTGGAGACTAGCGGGAGGGGGCACCGGGGAGCTGTTTTTT
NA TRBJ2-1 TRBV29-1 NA CSVIMTDPYNEQFF TGCAGCGTCATAATGACGGACCCCTACAATGAGCAGTTCTTC
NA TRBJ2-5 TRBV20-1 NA CSARDARIHF TGCAGTGCTAGAGATGCCCGAATCCACTTC
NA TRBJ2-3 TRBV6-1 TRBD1 CATRNRGTSTDTQYF TGTGCCACCCGAAACAGGGGTACAAGCACAGATACGCAGTATTTT
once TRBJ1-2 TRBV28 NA CASSPRGGYGYTF TGTGCCAGCAGCCCCAGGGGAGGATATGGCTACACCTTC
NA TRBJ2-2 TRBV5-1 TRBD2 CASSSREGLSSTGELFF TGCGCCAGCAGTTCGCGGGAGGGCCTATCTAGCACCGGGGAGCTGTTTTTT
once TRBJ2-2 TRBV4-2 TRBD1 CASSQRPPGQGLFRELFF TGTGCCAGCAGCCAACGACCTCCGGGACAGGGGTTATTCCGGGAGCTGTTTTTT
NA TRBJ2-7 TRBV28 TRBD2 CASRLAGASYEQYF TGTGCCAGCAGACTAGCGGGAGCCTCCTACGAGCAGTACTTC
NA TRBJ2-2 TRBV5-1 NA CASSVAQGAGELFF TGCGCCAGCAGCGTAGCACAGGGCGCCGGGGAGCTGTTTTTT
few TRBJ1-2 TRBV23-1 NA CASSQGTTSNYGYTF TGCGCCAGCAGTCAAGGGACAACTTCTAACTATGGCTACACCTTC
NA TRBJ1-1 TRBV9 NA CASSFLTGRVVVNTEAFF TGTGCCAGCAGCTTTCTTACAGGGCGTGTGGTAGTGAACACTGAAGCTTTCTTT
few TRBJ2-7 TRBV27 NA CASSSDYATGADPTRYEQYF TGTGCCAGCAGTTCTGATTATGCGACAGGAGCTGACCCGACGCGCTACGAGCAGTACTTC
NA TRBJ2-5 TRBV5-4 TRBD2 CASSLSGTSEETQYF TGCGCCAGCAGCCTATCCGGGACTAGCGAGGAGACCCAGTACTTC
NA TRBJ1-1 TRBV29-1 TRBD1 CSVGPGQPNTEAFF TGCAGCGTTGGTCCGGGACAGCCGAACACTGAAGCTTTCTTT
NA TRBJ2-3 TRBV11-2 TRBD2 CASSLGGADTQYF TGTGCCAGCAGCTTGGGAGGGGCAGATACGCAGTATTTT
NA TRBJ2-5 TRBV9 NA CASSVGQGGQETQYF TGTGCCAGCAGCGTAGGTCAAGGAGGCCAAGAGACCCAGTACTTC
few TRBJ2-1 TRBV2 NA CASSIPSGDRNNEQFF TGTGCCAGCAGTATTCCCTCAGGGGACCGTAACAATGAGCAGTTCTTC
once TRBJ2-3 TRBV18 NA CASSPEAQRIDTQYF TGTGCCAGCTCACCAGAAGCCCAGCGGATAGATACGCAGTATTTT
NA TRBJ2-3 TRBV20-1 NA CSADSRAAYF TGCAGTGCGGACTCACGGGCTGCGTATTTT
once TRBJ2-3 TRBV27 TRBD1 CASSIAGTGYRRADTQYF TGTGCCAGCAGTATCGCCGGGACAGGCTACCGGCGGGCAGATACGCAGTATTTT
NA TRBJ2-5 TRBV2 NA CASSPGHLIQETQYF TGTGCCAGCAGTCCGGGACATCTTATCCAAGAGACCCAGTACTTC
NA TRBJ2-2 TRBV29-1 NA CSAIKAGTPNTGELFF TGCAGCGCTATAAAGGCGGGGACACCGAACACCGGGGAGCTGTTTTTT
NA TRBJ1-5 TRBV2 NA CASSDRIQQPQHF TGTGCCAGCAGTGATAGGATCCAACAGCCCCAGCATTTT
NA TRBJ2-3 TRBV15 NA CATSSRDTQYF TGTGCCACCAGCAGCCGAGATACGCAGTATTTT
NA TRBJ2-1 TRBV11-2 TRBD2 CASTQDGLAGGVPFF TGTGCCAGCACCCAAGATGGACTAGCGGGAGGGGTACCGTTCTTC
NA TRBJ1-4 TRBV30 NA CAWSLGMSEKLFF TGTGCCTGGAGTTTGGGTATGAGTGAAAAACTGTTTTTT
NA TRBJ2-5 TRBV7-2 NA CASSLSQVETQYF TGTGCCAGCAGCTTAAGTCAGGTGGAGACCCAGTACTTC
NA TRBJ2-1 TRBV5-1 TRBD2 CASSLVLAGEANEQFF TGCGCCAGCAGCTTGGTTCTAGCGGGAGAGGCCAATGAGCAGTTCTTC
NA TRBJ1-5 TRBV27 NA CASSLLASNQPQHF TGTGCCAGCAGTTTACTGGCGAGCAATCAGCCCCAGCATTTT
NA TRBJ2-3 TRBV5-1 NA CASSSGSRGGTDTQYF TGCGCCAGCAGCTCGGGATCACGGGGTGGCACAGATACGCAGTATTTT
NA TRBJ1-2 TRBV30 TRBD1 CAWGQEGAFAGGYTF TGTGCCTGGGGCCAGGAGGGGGCCTTCGCTGGTGGCTACACCTTC
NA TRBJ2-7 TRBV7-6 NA CASSLVWRSYEQYF TGTGCCAGCAGCTTAGTGTGGAGGTCCTACGAGCAGTACTTC
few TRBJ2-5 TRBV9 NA CASSDQETQYF TGTGCCAGCAGCGACCAAGAGACCCAGTACTTC
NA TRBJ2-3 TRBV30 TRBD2 CAWSTGTSGTDTQYF TGTGCCTGGAGTACCGGGACTAGCGGCACAGATACGCAGTATTTT
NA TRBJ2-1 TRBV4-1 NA CASSQDWVSGTYNEQFF TGCGCCAGCAGCCAAGATTGGGTTTCCGGGACCTACAATGAGCAGTTCTTC
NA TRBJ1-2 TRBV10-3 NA CAIRAGGYTF TGTGCCATCAGGGCCGGCGGCTACACCTTC
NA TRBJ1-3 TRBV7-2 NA CASSWAGPSSGNTIYF TGTGCCAGCAGCTGGGCGGGACCCAGCTCTGGAAACACCATATATTTT
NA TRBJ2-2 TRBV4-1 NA CASSQGPPWGRTNTGELFF TGCGCCAGCAGCCAAGGGCCCCCTTGGGGACGTACGAACACCGGGGAGCTGTTTTTT
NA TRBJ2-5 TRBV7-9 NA CASSLGGGTLEETQYF TGTGCCAGCAGCTTAGGCGGGGGCACCCTTGAGGAGACCCAGTACTTC
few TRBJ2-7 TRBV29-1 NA CSVEWAPYEQYF TGCAGCGTTGAATGGGCCCCCTACGAGCAGTACTTC
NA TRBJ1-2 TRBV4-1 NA CASSQDWRVDGYTF TGCGCCAGCAGCCAAGACTGGAGAGTGGATGGCTACACCTTC
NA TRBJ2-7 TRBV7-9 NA CAIQGGGGAYEQYF TGTGCCATCCAGGGGGGTGGCGGAGCTTACGAGCAGTACTTC
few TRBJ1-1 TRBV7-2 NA CASSTHQNTEAFF TGTGCCAGCAGCACACACCAGAACACTGAAGCTTTCTTT
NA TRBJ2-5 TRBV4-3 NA CASSHLASNQETQYF TGCGCCAGCAGCCACCTCGCCAGCAACCAAGAGACCCAGTACTTC
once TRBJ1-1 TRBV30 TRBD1 CAWGGRQGRVTEAFF TGTGCCTGGGGGGGTAGACAGGGCCGGGTCACTGAAGCTTTCTTT
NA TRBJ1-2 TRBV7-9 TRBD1 CASSLAGTGDDGYTF TGTGCCAGCAGCTTAGCCGGGACAGGGGACGATGGCTACACCTTC
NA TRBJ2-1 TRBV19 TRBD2 CASSPIAGTRNEQFF TGTGCCAGTAGCCCCATAGCGGGAACCCGAAATGAGCAGTTCTTC
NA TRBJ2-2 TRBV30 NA CARRTANTGELFF TGTGCCCGACGGACAGCGAACACCGGGGAGCTGTTTTTT
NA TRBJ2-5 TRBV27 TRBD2 CASSDLSGRQETQYF TGTGCCAGCAGTGACCTTAGCGGGAGACAAGAGACCCAGTACTTC
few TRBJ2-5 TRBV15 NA CATSSGGSVETQYF TGTGCCACCAGTTCCGGCGGGTCTGTAGAGACCCAGTACTTC
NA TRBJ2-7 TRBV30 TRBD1 CAWSAGTGEVEQYF TGTGCCTGGAGTGCCGGGACAGGGGAGGTCGAGCAGTACTTC
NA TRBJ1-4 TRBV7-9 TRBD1 CASNNRGEKLFF TGTGCCAGCAACAACAGGGGAGAAAAACTGTTTTTT
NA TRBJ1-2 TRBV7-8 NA CASSLRVGRVDYGYTF TGTGCCAGCAGCTTAAGGGTGGGCAGGGTCGACTATGGCTACACCTTC
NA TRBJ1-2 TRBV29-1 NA CSVEGSYGYTF TGCAGCGTTGAAGGGTCGTATGGCTACACCTTC
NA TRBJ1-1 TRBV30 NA CAWSATDRNTEAFF TGTGCCTGGAGTGCCACCGACAGGAACACTGAAGCTTTCTTT
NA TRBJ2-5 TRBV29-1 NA CSAPGETQYF TGCAGCGCCCCCGGAGAGACCCAGTACTTC
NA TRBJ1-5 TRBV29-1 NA CSVAPSTGSQAQHF TGCAGCGTTGCCCCCTCAACAGGGTCGCAAGCCCAGCATTTT